This entry features one T cell receptor beta chain sequence. As to time point: pre-sensitization, week 0. The treatment denotes: therapeutic diphenylcyclopropenone sensitization with weekly scalp DPC. One entry per CDR3 protein, called by TCRdb with MiXCR from the RACE reads. The table has about 120,000 distinct CDR3 sequences, roughly 14% seen once; the top ten hold around 2.7%. This specimen comes from a study of human T cells and chemical hapten exposure. The germline gives CDR1 DFQATT, CDR2 SNEGSKA (reference sequence). The V and J ends lost 5 bases and 14 bases, in that order; junction bases with no gene match: 7. CDR3 length: 11 amino acids.

This sequence originates from a woman aged 18-29 years with alopecia areata. Some clones in this sample may be carry-over from other donors' samples. The gene calls are TRBV20-1 and TRBJ2-1, with TRBD2 matching 9 bases. The starting material was whole blood, obtained in connection with sensitization to the hapten diphenylcyclopropenone (DPC). The CDR3: CSARTSETKFF. The CDR3 nucleotides read TGCAGTGCTCGGACTAGCGAGACGAAGTTCTTC.